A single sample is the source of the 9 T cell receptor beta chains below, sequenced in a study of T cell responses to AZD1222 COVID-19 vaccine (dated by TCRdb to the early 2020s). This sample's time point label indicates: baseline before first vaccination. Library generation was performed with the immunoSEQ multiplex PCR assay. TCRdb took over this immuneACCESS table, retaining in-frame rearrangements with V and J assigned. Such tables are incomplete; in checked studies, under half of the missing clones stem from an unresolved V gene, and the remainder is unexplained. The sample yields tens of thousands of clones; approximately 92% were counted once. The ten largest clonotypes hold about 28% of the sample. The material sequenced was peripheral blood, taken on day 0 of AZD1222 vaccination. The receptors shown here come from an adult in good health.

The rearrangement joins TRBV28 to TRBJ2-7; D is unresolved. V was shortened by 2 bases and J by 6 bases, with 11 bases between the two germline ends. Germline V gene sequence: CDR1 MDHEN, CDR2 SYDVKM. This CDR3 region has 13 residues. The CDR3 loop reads CASSLIGLVEQYF. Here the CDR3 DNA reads TGTGCCAGCAGTTTAATCGGTCTGGTCGAGCAGTACTTC.

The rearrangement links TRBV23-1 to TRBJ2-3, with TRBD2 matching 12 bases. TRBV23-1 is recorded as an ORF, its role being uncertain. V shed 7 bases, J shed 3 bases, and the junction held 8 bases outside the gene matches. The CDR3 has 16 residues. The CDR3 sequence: CASITTLAGGTDTQYF. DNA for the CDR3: TGCGCCAGCATCACCACCCTAGCGGGAGGGACAGATACGCAGTATTTT.

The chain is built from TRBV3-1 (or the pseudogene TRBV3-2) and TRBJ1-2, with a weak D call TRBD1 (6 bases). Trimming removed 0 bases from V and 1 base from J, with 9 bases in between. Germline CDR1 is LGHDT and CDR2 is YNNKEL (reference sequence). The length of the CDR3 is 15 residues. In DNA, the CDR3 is TGTGCCAGCAGCCAAGATACAGGGTTTAACTATGGCTACACCTTC. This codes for CASSQDTGFNYGYTF.

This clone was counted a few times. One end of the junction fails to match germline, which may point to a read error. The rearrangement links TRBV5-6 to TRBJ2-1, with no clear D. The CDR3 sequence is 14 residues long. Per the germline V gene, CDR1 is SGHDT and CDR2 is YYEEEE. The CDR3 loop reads CASNLRQVYNEQFF. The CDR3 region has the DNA TGTGCCAGCAACTTGCGCCAGGTCTACAATGAGCAGTTCTTC.

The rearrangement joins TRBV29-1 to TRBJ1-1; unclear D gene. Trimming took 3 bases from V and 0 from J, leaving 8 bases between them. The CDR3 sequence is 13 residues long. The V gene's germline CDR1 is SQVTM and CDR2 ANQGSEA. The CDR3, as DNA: TGCAGCGTTGAGGTCCAGATGAACACTGAAGCTTTCTTT. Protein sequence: CSVEVQMNTEAFF.

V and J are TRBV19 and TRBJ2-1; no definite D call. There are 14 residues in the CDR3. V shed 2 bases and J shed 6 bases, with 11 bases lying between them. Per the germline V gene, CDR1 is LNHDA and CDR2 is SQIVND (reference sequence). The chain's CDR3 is CASSILQARNEQFF. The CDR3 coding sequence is TGTGCCAGTAGTATATTGCAGGCCCGCAATGAGCAGTTCTTC.

The CDR3 nucleotides read TGTGCCAGCAGCTTAGAGGATGAGCAGTTCTTC. It specifies CASSLEDEQFF. The chain carries TRBV7-2 and TRBJ2-1; D gene uncertain. V dropped 1 base and J dropped 8 bases, with 3 bases sitting between them. The CDR3 extends over 11 amino acids. CDR1 and CDR2 from the germline V gene are SGHTA and FQGNSA.

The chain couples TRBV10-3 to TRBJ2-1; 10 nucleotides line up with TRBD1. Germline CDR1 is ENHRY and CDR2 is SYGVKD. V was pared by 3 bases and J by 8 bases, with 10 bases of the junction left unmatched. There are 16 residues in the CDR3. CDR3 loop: CAISDIGQGGQDEQFF. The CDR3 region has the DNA TGTGCCATCAGTGACATCGGACAGGGGGGACAAGATGAGCAGTTCTTC.

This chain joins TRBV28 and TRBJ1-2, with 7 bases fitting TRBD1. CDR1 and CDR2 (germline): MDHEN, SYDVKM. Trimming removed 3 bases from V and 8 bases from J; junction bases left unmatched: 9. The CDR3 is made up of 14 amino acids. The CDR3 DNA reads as TGTGCCAGCAGTTTGTTTGGCCAGGGGGAGGGCTACACCTTC. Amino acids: CASSLFGQGEGYTF.